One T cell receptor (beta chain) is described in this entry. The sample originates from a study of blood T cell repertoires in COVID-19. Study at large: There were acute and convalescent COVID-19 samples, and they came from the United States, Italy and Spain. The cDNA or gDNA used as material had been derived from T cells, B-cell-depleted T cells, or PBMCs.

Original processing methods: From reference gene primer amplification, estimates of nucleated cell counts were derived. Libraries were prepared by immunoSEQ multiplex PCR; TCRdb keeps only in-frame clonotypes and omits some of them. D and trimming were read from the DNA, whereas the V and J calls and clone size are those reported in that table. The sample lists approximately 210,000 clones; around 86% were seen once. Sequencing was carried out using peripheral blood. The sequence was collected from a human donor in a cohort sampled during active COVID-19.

In DNA, the CDR3 is TGTGCCAGCAGCCAGCAGGGGGGTTTCTCCTACGAGCAGTACTTC. Protein product: CASSQQGGFSYEQYF. The chain uses TRBV4-2 and TRBJ2-7; tentative D call: TRBD1 (7 bases). This CDR3 contains 15 residues. V lost 3 bases to trimming and J lost 0 bases, with 12 bases between them. CDR1 is LGHNA, CDR2 YNFKEQ, per germline.